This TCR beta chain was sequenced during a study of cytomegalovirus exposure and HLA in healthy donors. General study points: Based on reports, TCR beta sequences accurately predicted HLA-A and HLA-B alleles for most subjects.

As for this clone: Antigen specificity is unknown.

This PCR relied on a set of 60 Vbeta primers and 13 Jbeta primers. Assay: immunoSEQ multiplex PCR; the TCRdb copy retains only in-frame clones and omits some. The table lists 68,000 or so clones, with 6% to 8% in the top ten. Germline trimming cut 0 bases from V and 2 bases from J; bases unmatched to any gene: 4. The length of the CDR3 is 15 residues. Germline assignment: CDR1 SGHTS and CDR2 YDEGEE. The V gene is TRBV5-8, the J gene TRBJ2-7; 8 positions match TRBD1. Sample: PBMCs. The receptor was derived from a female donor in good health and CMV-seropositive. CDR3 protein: CASSLGTGPAYEQYF. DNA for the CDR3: TGTGCCAGCAGCTTGGGGACAGGGCCGGCCTACGAGCAGTACTTC.